Below, 24 T cell receptor beta chains from the same sample are listed, as sequenced in a study of blood T cell repertoires in COVID-19 (dated by TCRdb to the early 2020s). Library preparation employed the immunoSEQ multiplex PCR assay. TCRdb's version of the immuneACCESS table is confined to in-frame rearrangements and falls short of the full clone set. An unresolved V gene accounts for under half of the shortfall where checked; the remainder is of unknown origin. The sample has 65,000 to 90,000 clones on record, 89% of them singletons. Approximately 9% of the sample goes to the ten largest clones. The sample was peripheral blood. The receptors stem from a man aged 80 or over with acute or convalescent COVID-19.

This clone was seen once. The CDR3 DNA reads as TGTGCCAGCAGTGTACAGGGCGATGAGCAGTTCTTC. Its translation is CASSVQGDEQFF. This chain connects TRBV12-3 or TRBV12-4 to TRBJ2-1, with D tentatively TRBD1 (6 bases). The V and J ends lost 5 bases and 8 bases respectively, with 10 bases between them. This CDR3 is built from 12 residues.

This clone was counted once. This chain connects TRBV7-3 to TRBJ2-5, with D possibly being TRBD2 (5 bases). V gave up 1 base and J gave up 5 bases, with 14 bases separating them. Germline V CDR1 and CDR2: SGHTA, FQGTGA. The CDR3 is made up of 15 amino acids. The CDR3 loop is CASSLIGGGAETQYF. The CDR3 DNA sequence: TGTGCCAGCAGCTTAATCGGAGGCGGCGCTGAGACCCAGTACTTC.

The chain carries TRBV30 and TRBJ2-1; a weak D match, TRBD2 (6 bases). The ends were cut back, 5 bases at V and 8 bases at J, with 16 bases in the middle. This CDR3 has 13 residues. CDR1 is GTSNPN, CDR2 SVGIG, per germline (reference sequence). The CDR3 nucleotides read TGTGCCTGGGGGCCCGGAGGGGTCGATGAGCAGTTCTTC. As protein: CAWGPGGVDEQFF.

This clone has only a few counts. V is TRBV5-8 and J is TRBJ2-7; D is undetermined. Germline CDR1 SGHTS, CDR2 YDEGEE. With 4 bases removed from V and 7 bases from J, the gap between germline ends came to 12 bases. The CDR3 contains 12 residues. CDR3 region: CASSPVLGEQYF. CDR3 nucleotides: TGTGCCAGCAGCCCAGTCCTCGGGGAGCAGTACTTC.

This chain links TRBV4-1 with TRBJ1-2; D gene ambiguous. V lost 4 bases and J lost 1, with 10 bases in between. The CDR3 runs to 14 residues. Germline values: CDR1 MGHRA, CDR2 YSYEKL. The CDR3 region has the DNA TGCGCCAGCAGCCCCCAACAGAGTAACTATGGCTACACCTTC. It specifies CASSPQQSNYGYTF.

This clone has a handful of counts. The chain carries TRBV7-9 and TRBJ1-3, with 10 bases matching TRBD1. This CDR3 spans 16 amino acids. Trimming removed 5 bases from V and 3 bases from J; junction bases left unmatched: 7. The germline gives CDR1 SEHNR, CDR2 FQNEAQ (reference sequence). The CDR3 reads CASSIGQGGVGNTIYF. In DNA form, the CDR3 reads TGTGCCAGCAGCATCGGACAGGGGGGAGTTGGAAACACCATATATTTT.

V usage is TRBV3-1 (or the pseudogene TRBV3-2) and J usage is TRBJ1-2; D gene unclear. CDR3 length: 14 amino acids. The ends were cut back, 1 base at V and 0 bases at J, with 6 bases in the middle. Germline CDR1 is LGHDT and CDR2 is YNNKEL (reference sequence). CDR3 residues: CASSQGGANYGYTF. The CDR3 region has the DNA TGTGCCAGCAGCCAAGGCGGGGCTAACTATGGCTACACCTTC.

The chain is built from TRBV20-1 and TRBJ1-3; D is undetermined. Per germline, CDR1 DFQATT and CDR2 SNEGSKA (reference sequence). The CDR3 runs to 13 residues. V was shortened by 3 bases and J by 4 bases, with 10 bases between the two germline ends. The CDR3 bases are TGCAGTGCTAGTCGGGATGGGGGAAACACCATATATTTT. It encodes CSASRDGGNTIYF.

The V and J genes are TRBV9 and TRBJ2-5; D possibly corresponds to TRBD2 (6 bases). From germline, CDR1 is SGDLS and CDR2 YYNGEE. This CDR3 is 17 amino acids long. Trimming removed 0 bases at V and 5 bases at J, with 20 bases between. The CDR3 protein is CASSVGGSGGVLETQYF. Here the CDR3 DNA reads TGTGCCAGCAGCGTAGGAGGGAGTGGAGGGGTCTTGGAGACCCAGTACTTC.

The chain joins TRBV9 to TRBJ2-5; 11 positions agree with TRBD2. The V gene end was trimmed by 0 bases and the J gene end by 2 bases; junction bases not matched to a gene: 6. There are 17 residues in the CDR3. The germline gives CDR1 SGDLS, CDR2 YYNGEE. CDR3 amino acids: CASSVAPRLAGQETQYF. The CDR3, as DNA: TGTGCCAGCAGCGTAGCTCCCAGACTAGCGGGACAAGAGACCCAGTACTTC.

The chain has TRBV30 and TRBJ1-2, with TRBD1 matching 8 bases. Unmatched junction bases numbered 7, after V lost 4 bases and J lost 3 bases. This CDR3 contains 14 residues. Germline values: CDR1 GTSNPN, CDR2 SVGIG (reference sequence). In DNA form, the CDR3 reads TGTGCCTGGAAGTTCGGACAGGGACACTATGGCTACACCTTC. Encoded protein: CAWKFGQGHYGYTF.

The rearrangement joins TRBV19 to TRBJ1-1; possible D gene TRBD1, 6 bases. Between the trimmed V and J ends, which lost 8 bases and 4 bases, there was a span of 14 bases. CDR3 length equals 13 residues. Germline CDR1 and CDR2: LNHDA and SQIVND (reference sequence). The chain's CDR3 is CASSQGFVTEAFF. The CDR3 region has the DNA TGTGCCAGTTCTCAGGGGTTCGTCACTGAAGCTTTCTTT.

The V call is TRBV10-3, the J call TRBJ1-6, with 7 bases aligning to TRBD1. The V and J ends lost 6 bases and 8 bases, in that order; junction bases with no gene match: 10. Germline CDR1 ENHRY, CDR2 SYGVKD. The CDR3 totals 15 residues. The CDR3 coding sequence is TGTGCCATCAGGGAAGACAGGGCTGGGGATTCACCCCTCCACTTT. Its protein product is CAIREDRAGDSPLHF.

This chain connects TRBV25-1 to TRBJ2-7, with TRBD2 matching over 7 bases. Trimming at V came to 4 bases and at J to 1 base, leaving 4 bases not matched to a gene. CDR1 MGHDK and CDR2 SYGVNS come from the germline V gene. The CDR3 is 14 amino acids. The CDR3 loop reads CASSGGLPSYEQYF. CDR3 DNA sequence: TGTGCCAGCAGTGGGGGACTACCTTCCTACGAGCAGTACTTC.

V usage is TRBV3-1 (or the pseudogene TRBV3-2) and J usage is TRBJ2-1; TRBD2 matches 10 bases. CDR1 and CDR2 from the germline V gene are LGHDT and YNNKEL (reference sequence). V shed 1 base and J 7 bases; nucleotides not matched to a gene: 4. The length of the CDR3 is 15 residues. The CDR3 loop is CASSQGGLAANEQFF. The CDR3 DNA reads as TGTGCCAGCAGCCAAGGAGGACTAGCGGCAAATGAGCAGTTCTTC.

This chain joins TRBV24-1 and TRBJ1-2, with unresolved D. Trimming left V 1 base short and J 4 bases short, with 9 bases between. The CDR3 contains 14 residues. Germline CDR1 KGHDR, CDR2 SFDVKD. The CDR3 region has the DNA TGTGCCACCAGTGATTTCGCCAGATCCTATGGCTACACCTTC. Protein product: CATSDFARSYGYTF.

The rearrangement links TRBV29-1 to TRBJ1-1; TRBD1 agrees at 8 bases. This CDR3 has 13 residues. Unmatched junction bases numbered 9, after V lost 7 bases and J lost 5 bases. Per germline, CDR1 SQVTM and CDR2 ANQGSEA. The CDR3 nucleotides read TGCAGCGCCCAGGCCCAGGGGGCTACTGAAGCTTTCTTT. Its protein product is CSAQAQGATEAFF.

This chain connects TRBV9 to TRBJ1-1, with D hard to call. V lost 1 base to trimming and J lost 4 bases, with 8 bases between them. Germline values: CDR1 SGDLS, CDR2 YYNGEE. This CDR3 comprises 13 residues. The CDR3 protein is CASSVSAGTEAFF. CDR3 DNA: TGTGCCAGCAGCGTATCTGCGGGCACTGAAGCTTTCTTT.

The V call is TRBV19, the J call TRBJ1-1, with 8 bases identical to TRBD1. The V gene end was trimmed by 4 bases and the J gene end by 4 bases; junction bases not matched to a gene: 5. The CDR3 length is 14 residues. Germline CDR1 LNHDA, CDR2 SQIVND (reference sequence). In DNA form, the CDR3 reads TGTGCCAGTAGTACACAGGGGGGGATCACTGAAGCTTTCTTT. Protein sequence: CASSTQGGITEAFF.

V gene TRBV2 combines with J gene TRBJ2-7; 10 bases line up with TRBD1. The CDR3 consists of 14 residues. The germline V gene encodes CDR1 SNHLY and CDR2 FYNNEI. Unmatched junction bases numbered 8, after V lost 6 bases and J lost 6 bases. CDR3 bases: TGTGCCAGCAGGACAGGGGGCGCGTCGTTCGAGCAGTACTTC. It codes for CASRTGGASFEQYF.

The chain employs TRBV28 and TRBJ1-2; D remains unclear. The CDR3 runs to 13 residues. CDR1 is MDHEN, CDR2 SYDVKM, per germline. The ends were cut back, 5 bases at V and 6 bases at J, with 13 bases in the middle. The CDR3 DNA sequence: TGTGCCAGCAGTGCCGGAGGGTCTGATGGCTACACCTTC. It yields the protein CASSAGGSDGYTF.

The chain is built from TRBV6-5 and TRBJ2-3; D gene ambiguous. Trimming removed 7 bases at V and 0 bases at J, with 14 bases between. In germline, CDR1 is MNHEY, CDR2 SVGAGI. The CDR3 spans 15 residues. CDR3 bases: TGTGCCAGCATAAAGTCCACTACTAGCACAGATACGCAGTATTTT. Its translation is CASIKSTTSTDTQYF.

V usage is TRBV24-1 and J usage is TRBJ1-1; D ambiguous. The germline V and J ends were trimmed by 7 bases and 5 bases, with 13 bases remaining between them. The germline V gene encodes CDR1 KGHDR and CDR2 SFDVKD. The CDR3 extends over 13 amino acids. CDR3 loop: CATRDRDKTEAFF. The CDR3 nucleotides read TGTGCCACCAGGGACCGGGATAAGACTGAAGCTTTCTTT.

This rearrangement joins TRBV5-1 to TRBJ1-3; D is uncertain. Germline CDR1 is SGHRS and CDR2 is YFSETQ. This CDR3 is built from 15 residues. Trimming took 4 bases from V and 5 from J, leaving 16 bases between them. CDR3 nucleotide sequence: TGCGCCAGCAGCCCTAGGACTGGAGGGAGAAACACCATATATTTT. Protein: CASSPRTGGRNTIYF.